The rows below give T cell receptor beta chains drawn from one sample of a study of blood T cell repertoires in COVID-19. Profiled with immunoSEQ multiplex PCR; TCRdb holds only in-frame clones, not every one. Of 150,000 to 200,000 clones listed, about 83% are singletons. The specimen was peripheral blood. The receptors shown here come from a human donor in a cohort sampled during active COVID-19. CDR3s include the opening cysteine and the closing phenylalanine or tryptophan. The D gene is left open where the match is weak. Size tells how often a clone was seen (once, few, many) or the class of an expanded clone, and some rows leave it out.

j_call,clone_size,d_call,cdr3_length,v_call,cdr3_aa,cdr3_nt
TRBJ1-4,NA,TRBD1,15,TRBV6-5,CASSFDRGTNEKLFF,TGTGCCAGCAGTTTTGACAGGGGGACAAATGAAAAACTGTTTTTT
TRBJ2-7,NA,NA,14,TRBV24-1,CATSPRERPYEQYF,TGTGCCACCTCTCCTCGGGAGAGACCCTACGAGCAGTACTTC
TRBJ1-2,once,TRBD1,14,TRBV29-1,CSARLRDRDYGYTF,TGCAGCGCCAGACTCCGGGACAGGGACTATGGCTACACCTTC
TRBJ2-5,NA,TRBD2,9,TRBV20-1,CSADGREYF,TGCAGTGCGGACGGGAGGGAGTACTTC
TRBJ2-2,once,TRBD2,19,TRBV7-2,CASSPGTSGRAWNTGELFF,TGTGCCAGCAGCCCCGGGACTAGCGGGAGGGCGTGGAACACCGGGGAGCTGTTTTTT
TRBJ2-1,once,TRBD2,15,TRBV5-1,CASRQGLAENNEQFF,TGCGCCAGCAGACAAGGACTAGCGGAAAACAATGAGCAGTTCTTC
TRBJ2-2,once,TRBD2,15,TRBV2,CASKDRAGGTGELFF,TGTGCCAGCAAGGATCGAGCGGGAGGGACCGGGGAGCTGTTTTTT
TRBJ1-3,NA,NA,17,TRBV7-2,CASSLRAVGSSGNTIYF,TGTGCCAGCAGCTTAAGGGCAGTCGGGAGCTCTGGAAACACCATATATTTT
TRBJ2-3,once,TRBD1,15,TRBV19,CASSILQGTTDTQYF,TGTGCCAGTAGTATTTTACAGGGGACCACAGATACGCAGTATTTT
TRBJ1-1,NA,NA,15,TRBV9,CASSVVPGGGTEAFF,TGTGCCAGCAGCGTAGTCCCGGGGGGAGGCACTGAAGCTTTCTTT
TRBJ1-6,NA,NA,14,TRBV6-5,CASRTGDWDSPLHF,TGTGCCAGCAGGACGGGAGACTGGGATTCACCCCTCCACTTT
TRBJ2-2,NA,NA,17,TRBV18,CASSPETGAVNTGELFF,TGTGCCAGCTCACCGGAGACAGGAGCGGTAAACACCGGGGAGCTGTTTTTT
TRBJ1-6,NA,NA,15,TRBV6-8,CASSLAGEYNSPLHF,TGTGCCAGCAGCCTCGCGGGAGAATATAATTCACCCCTCCACTTT
TRBJ2-7,NA,TRBD2,21,TRBV6-4,CASSDSGSGTSGIPAGREQYF,TGTGCCAGCAGTGACTCGGGATCCGGGACTAGCGGGATTCCGGCTGGTCGGGAGCAGTACTTC
TRBJ2-2,few,NA,14,TRBV7-9,CASSRSEGTGELFF,TGTGCCAGCAGCCGCAGCGAGGGCACCGGGGAGCTGTTTTTT
TRBJ2-2,NA,NA,15,TRBV24-1,CATSDPGGQVGELFF,TGTGCCACCAGTGATCCCGGGGGGCAGGTCGGGGAGCTGTTTTTT
TRBJ2-7,NA,NA,14,TRBV19,CASSSSGTFYEQYF,TGTGCCAGTAGCTCGTCGGGGACTTTCTACGAGCAGTACTTC
TRBJ2-1,NA,NA,19,TRBV7-8,CASSLGLASPLSSYNEQFF,TGTGCCAGCAGCTTGGGTCTAGCGAGCCCCCTAAGCTCCTACAATGAGCAGTTCTTC